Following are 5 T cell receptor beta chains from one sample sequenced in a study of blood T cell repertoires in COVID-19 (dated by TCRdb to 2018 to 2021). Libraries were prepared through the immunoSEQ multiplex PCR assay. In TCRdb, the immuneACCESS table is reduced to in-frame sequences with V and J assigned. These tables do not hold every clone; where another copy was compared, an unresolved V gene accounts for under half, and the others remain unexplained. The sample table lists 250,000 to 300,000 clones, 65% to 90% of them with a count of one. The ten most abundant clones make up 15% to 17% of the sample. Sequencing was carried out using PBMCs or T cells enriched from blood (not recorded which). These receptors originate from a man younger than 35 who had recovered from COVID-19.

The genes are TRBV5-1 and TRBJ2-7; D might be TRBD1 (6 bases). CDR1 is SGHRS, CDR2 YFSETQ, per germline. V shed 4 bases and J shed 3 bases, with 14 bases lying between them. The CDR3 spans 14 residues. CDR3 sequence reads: CASSQLAGDYEQYF. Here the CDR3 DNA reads TGCGCCAGCAGCCAGTTAGCAGGGGACTACGAGCAGTACTTC.

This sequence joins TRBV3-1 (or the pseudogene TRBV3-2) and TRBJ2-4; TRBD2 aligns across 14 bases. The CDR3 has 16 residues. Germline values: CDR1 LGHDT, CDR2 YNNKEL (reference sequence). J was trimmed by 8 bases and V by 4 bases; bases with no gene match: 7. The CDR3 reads CASSPGLAGVYDIQYF. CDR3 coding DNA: TGTGCCAGCAGCCCGGGACTAGCGGGAGTTTACGACATTCAGTACTTC.

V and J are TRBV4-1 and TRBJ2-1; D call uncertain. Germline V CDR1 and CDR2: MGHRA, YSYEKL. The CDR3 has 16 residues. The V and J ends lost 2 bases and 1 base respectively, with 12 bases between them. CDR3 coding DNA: TGCGCCAGCAGCCAACCAATCTCCACATCCTACAATGAGCAGTTCTTC. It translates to CASSQPISTSYNEQFF.

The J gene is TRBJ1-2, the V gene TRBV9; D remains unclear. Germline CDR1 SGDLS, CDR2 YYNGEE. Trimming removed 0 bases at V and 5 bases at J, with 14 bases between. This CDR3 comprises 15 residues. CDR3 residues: CASSVEVGAGYGYTF. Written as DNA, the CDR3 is TGTGCCAGCAGCGTAGAGGTCGGAGCTGGTTATGGCTACACCTTC.

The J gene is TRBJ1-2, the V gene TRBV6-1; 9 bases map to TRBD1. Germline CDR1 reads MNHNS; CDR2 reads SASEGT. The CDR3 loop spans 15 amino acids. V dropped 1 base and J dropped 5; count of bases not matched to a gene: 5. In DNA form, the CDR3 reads TGTGCCAGCAGTGAAGGACAGGGGGTACAATATGGCTACACCTTC. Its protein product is CASSEGQGVQYGYTF.